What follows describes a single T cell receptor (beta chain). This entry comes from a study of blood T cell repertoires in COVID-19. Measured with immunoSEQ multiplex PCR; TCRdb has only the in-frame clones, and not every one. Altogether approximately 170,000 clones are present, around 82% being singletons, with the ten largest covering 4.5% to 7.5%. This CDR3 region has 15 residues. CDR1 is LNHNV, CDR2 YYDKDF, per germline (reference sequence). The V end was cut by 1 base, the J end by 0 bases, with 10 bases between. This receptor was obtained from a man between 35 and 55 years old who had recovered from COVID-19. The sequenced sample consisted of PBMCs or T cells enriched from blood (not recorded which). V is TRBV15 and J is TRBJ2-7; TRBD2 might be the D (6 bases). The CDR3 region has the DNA TGTGCCACCAGCAGAGGTAGCGGTGGCTCCTACGAGCAGTACTTC. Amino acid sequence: CATSRGSGGSYEQYF.